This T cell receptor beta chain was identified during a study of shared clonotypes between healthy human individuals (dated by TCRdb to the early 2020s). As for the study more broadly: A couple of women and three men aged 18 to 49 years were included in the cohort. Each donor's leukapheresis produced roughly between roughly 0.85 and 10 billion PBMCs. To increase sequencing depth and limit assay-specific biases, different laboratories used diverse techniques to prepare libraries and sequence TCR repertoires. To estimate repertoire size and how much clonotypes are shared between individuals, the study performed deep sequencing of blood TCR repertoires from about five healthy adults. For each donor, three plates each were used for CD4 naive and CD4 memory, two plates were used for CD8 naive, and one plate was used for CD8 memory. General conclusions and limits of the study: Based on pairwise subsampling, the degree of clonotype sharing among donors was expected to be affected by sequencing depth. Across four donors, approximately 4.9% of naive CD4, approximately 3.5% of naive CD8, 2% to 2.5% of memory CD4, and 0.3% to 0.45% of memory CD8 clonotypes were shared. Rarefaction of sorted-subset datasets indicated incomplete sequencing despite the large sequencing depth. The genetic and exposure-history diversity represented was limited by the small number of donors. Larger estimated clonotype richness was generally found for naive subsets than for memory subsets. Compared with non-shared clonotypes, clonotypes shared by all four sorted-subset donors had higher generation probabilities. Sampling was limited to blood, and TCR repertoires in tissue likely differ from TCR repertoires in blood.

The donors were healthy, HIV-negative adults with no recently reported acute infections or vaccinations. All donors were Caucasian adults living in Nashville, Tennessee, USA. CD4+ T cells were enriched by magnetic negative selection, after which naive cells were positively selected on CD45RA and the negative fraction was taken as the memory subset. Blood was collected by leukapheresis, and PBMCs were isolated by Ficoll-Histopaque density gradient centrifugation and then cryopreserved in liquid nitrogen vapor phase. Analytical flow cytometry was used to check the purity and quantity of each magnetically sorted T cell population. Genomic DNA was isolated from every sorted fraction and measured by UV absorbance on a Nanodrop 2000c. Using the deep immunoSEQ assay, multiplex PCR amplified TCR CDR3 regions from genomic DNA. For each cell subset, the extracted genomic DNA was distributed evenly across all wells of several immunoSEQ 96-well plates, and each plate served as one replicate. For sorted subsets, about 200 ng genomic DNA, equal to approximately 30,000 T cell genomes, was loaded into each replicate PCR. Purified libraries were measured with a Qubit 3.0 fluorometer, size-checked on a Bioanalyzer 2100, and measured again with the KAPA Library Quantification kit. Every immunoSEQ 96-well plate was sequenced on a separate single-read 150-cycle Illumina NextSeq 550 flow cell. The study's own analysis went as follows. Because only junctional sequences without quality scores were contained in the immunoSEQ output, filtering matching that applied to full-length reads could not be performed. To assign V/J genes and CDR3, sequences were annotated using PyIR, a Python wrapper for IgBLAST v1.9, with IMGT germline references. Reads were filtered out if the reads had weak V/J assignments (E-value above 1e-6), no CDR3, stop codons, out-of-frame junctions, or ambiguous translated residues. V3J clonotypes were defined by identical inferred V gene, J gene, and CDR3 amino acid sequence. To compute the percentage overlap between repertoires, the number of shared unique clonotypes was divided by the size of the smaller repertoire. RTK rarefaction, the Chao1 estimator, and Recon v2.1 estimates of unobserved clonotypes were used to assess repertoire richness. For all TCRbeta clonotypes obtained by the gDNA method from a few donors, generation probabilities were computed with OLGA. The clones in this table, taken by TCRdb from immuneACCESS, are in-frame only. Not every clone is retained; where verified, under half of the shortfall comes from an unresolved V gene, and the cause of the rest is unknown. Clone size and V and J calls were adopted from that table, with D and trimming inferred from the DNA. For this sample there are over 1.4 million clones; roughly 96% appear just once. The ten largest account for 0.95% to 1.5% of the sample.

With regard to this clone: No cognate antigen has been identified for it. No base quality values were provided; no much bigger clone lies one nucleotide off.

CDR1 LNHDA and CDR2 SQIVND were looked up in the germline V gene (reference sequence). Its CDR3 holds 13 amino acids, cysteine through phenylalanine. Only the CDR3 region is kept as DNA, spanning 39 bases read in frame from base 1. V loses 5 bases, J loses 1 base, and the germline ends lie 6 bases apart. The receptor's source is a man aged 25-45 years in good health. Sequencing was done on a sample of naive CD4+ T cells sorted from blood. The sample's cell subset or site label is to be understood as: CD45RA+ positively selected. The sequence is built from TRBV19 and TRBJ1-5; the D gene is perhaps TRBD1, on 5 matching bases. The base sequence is TGTGCCAGTAGTGAGGGGAGCAATCAGCCCCAGCATTTT. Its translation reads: CASSEGSNQPQHF. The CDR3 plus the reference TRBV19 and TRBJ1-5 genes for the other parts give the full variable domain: DGGITQSPKYLFRKEGQNVTLSCEQNLNHDAMYWYRQDPGQGLRLIYYSQIVNDFQKGDIAEGYSVSREKKESFPLTVTSAQKNPTAFYLCASSEGSNQPQHFGDGTRLSIL.